This note documents a single T cell receptor (beta chain) sequence. The data were taken from a study of blood T cell repertoires in COVID-19. Clinical history as reported by participants underpinned cohort assignment. All recovered Cohort 3 donors got two negative PCRs, got clearance, or saw symptom resolution. The authors' processing: Estimation of nucleated cell counts was performed using reference gene primer amplification. Sequencing used immunoSEQ multiplex PCR; TCRdb keeps in-frame clones, though not all of them. V, J and clone size reflect that table, while D and trimming were determined from the DNA. The sample has over 150,000 clones; roughly 80% are singletons. The V gene lost 0 bases and the J gene lost 10 bases, with 12 bases spanning the gap. The CDR3 covers 13 residues. Germline V gene data show CDR1 as SGHTA and CDR2 as FQGTGA.

Sequenced sample: PBMCs or T cells enriched from blood (not recorded which). This TCR came from a woman in her twenties or thirties who had recovered from COVID-19. V and J are TRBV7-3 and TRBJ1-1; tentative D call: TRBD1 (5 bases). The CDR3 coding sequence is TGTGCCAGCAGCTTAACCAGGGAAGGGTTAGCTTTCTTT. Translating it yields CASSLTREGLAFF.